What follows are 10 T cell receptor beta chains derived from one specimen sequenced in a study of blood T cell repertoires in COVID-19. Method: immunoSEQ multiplex PCR; TCRdb's copy keeps in-frame clones and lacks some. The sample has 250,000 to 400,000 clones, about nine tenths seen once. Sequenced input: peripheral blood. Receptors were obtained from a woman under 40 with COVID-19, enrolled during active disease.

V usage is TRBV2 and J usage is TRBJ1-5; D may be TRBD1 (5 bases). The germline CDR1 and CDR2 sequences are SNHLY and FYNNEI. This CDR3 region has 14 residues. Trimming cost V 5 bases and J 4 bases, with 12 bases left between them. The CDR3 region is CASSHGEGNQPQHF. The DNA of the CDR3 is TGTGCCAGCAGTCACGGGGAGGGGAATCAGCCCCAGCATTTT.

The rearrangement links TRBV27 to TRBJ1-1, with D maybe TRBD1 (6 bases). The CDR3 is made up of 11 amino acids. From germline, CDR1 is MNHEY and CDR2 SMNVEV (reference sequence). V lost 6 bases and J lost 5, with 7 bases in between. CDR3 nucleotides: TGTGCCAGCAGGGACAGAACTGAAGCTTTCTTT. Translated: CASRDRTEAFF.

Here the CDR3 reads CASSPRQARGTEAFF. In nucleotides, the CDR3 is TGTGCCAGTAGTCCCCGACAGGCCCGCGGCACTGAAGCTTTCTTT. The gene calls are TRBV19 and TRBJ1-1; possible D gene TRBD1, 6 bases. Trimming left V 5 bases short and J 4 bases short, with 17 bases between. Germline values: CDR1 LNHDA, CDR2 SQIVND (reference sequence). The CDR3 runs to 15 residues.

This clone was detected once. This rearrangement joins TRBV27 to TRBJ2-6, with D perhaps matching TRBD2 (6 bases). Between the trimmed V and J ends, which lost 6 bases and 3 bases, there was a span of 27 bases. CDR3 length: 20 amino acids. Germline assignment: CDR1 MNHEY and CDR2 SMNVEV (reference sequence). CDR3 in DNA: TGTGCCAGCAGCCGAAGAAGGGACTTCTACGGAGTCGGTGGGGCCAACGTCCTGACTTTC. Translation: CASSRRRDFYGVGGANVLTF.

V usage is TRBV19 and J usage is TRBJ2-1; D is perhaps TRBD2 (5 bases). The ends were cut back, 6 bases at V and 10 bases at J, with 19 bases in the middle. This CDR3 is built from 14 residues. Germline V gene lookup returns CDR1 LNHDA and CDR2 SQIVND (reference sequence). CDR3 sequence (DNA): TGTGCCAGTAGGGACGGAGGCGTGGAATTAGAGCAGTTCTTC. It is translated as CASRDGGVELEQFF. Drawing the rest from reference TRBV19 and TRBJ2-1, the complete variable domain is DGGITQSPKYLFRKEGQNVTLSCEQNLNHDAMYWYRQDPGQGLRLIYYSQIVNDFQKGDIAEGYSVSREKKESFPLTVTSAQKNPTAFYLCASRDGGVELEQFFGPGTRLTVL.

This clone was observed a single time. V and J are TRBV5-5 and TRBJ2-3; 7 bases fit TRBD2. The CDR3 loop spans 16 amino acids. Germline trimming cut 1 base from V and 4 bases from J; bases unmatched to any gene: 9. Germline CDR1 and CDR2: SGHKS and YYEKEE (reference sequence). The CDR3 here is CASSLFLAAIPDTQYF. In nucleotides, the CDR3 is TGTGCCAGCAGCTTGTTCCTAGCGGCAATCCCAGATACGCAGTATTTT.

The chain links TRBV5-4 to TRBJ2-1, with 7 positions matching TRBD2. After removal of 0 bases from V and 6 bases from J, the junction contained 6 bases not matched to a gene. Per the germline V gene, CDR1 is SGHNT and CDR2 is YYREEE (reference sequence). CDR3 size: 15 residues. The CDR3 protein is CASSLDPGTINEQFF. CDR3 nucleotides: TGTGCCAGCAGCTTGGACCCCGGGACTATCAATGAGCAGTTCTTC.

The rearrangement joins TRBV5-6 to TRBJ2-3; D ambiguous. This CDR3 spans 14 amino acids. The germline V gene has CDR1 SGHDT and CDR2 YYEEEE. Trimming took 4 bases from V and 2 from J, leaving 11 bases between them. CDR3 amino acids: CASSPRLYTDTQYF. The CDR3 nucleotides read TGTGCCAGCAGCCCTAGACTGTACACAGATACGCAGTATTTT.

This clone was recorded once. This chain connects TRBV7-2 to TRBJ2-5; 7 nucleotides agree with TRBD2. The CDR3 is 17 amino acids. CDR1 is SGHTA, CDR2 FQGNSA, per germline. V lost 5 bases and J lost 2; bases outside the gene matches: 14. The CDR3 bases are TGTGCCAGCAGCCAAGAGCGTATAGCGGGCGGGCAAGAGACCCAGTACTTC. Translated: CASSQERIAGGQETQYF. Looking up the rest from reference TRBV7-2 and TRBJ2-5 gives the full variable domain: GAGVSQSPSNKVTEKGKDVELRCDPISGHTALYWYRQSLGQGLEFLIYFQGNSAPDKSGLPSDRFSAERTGGSVSTLTIQRTQQEDSAVYLCASSQERIAGGQETQYFGPGTRLLVL.

V usage is TRBV7-2 and J usage is TRBJ2-3; D unresolved. Germline CDR1 is SGHTA and CDR2 is FQGNSA. V lost 5 bases and J 2 bases, leaving 11 bases between the germline ends. The CDR3 has 14 residues. The CDR3 DNA reads TGTGCCAGCAGCCTTACGAGCTTCACAGATACGCAGTATTTT. Translating it yields CASSLTSFTDTQYF.